The next 8 T cell receptor beta chains were all read from a single sample in a study of T-cell memory formation after mild COVID-19. TCRdb used MiXCR to reprocess the 5' RACE reads, holding one entry per CDR3 protein. The repertoire consists of about 90,000 distinct CDR3 sequences, with over 12% occurring once and the leading ten covering around two fifths. Source material: PBMCs or a T cell subset sorted from them (not recorded which). All receptors come from a man aged 18 to 29 who had mild COVID-19 (a few samples of this study predate the infection). Cell type and time point are not known.

The genes are TRBV7-8 and TRBJ2-7; D uncertain. V lost 1 base and J lost 0, with 7 bases in between. This CDR3 region has 14 residues. Germline assignment: CDR1 SGHVS and CDR2 FQNEAQ. CDR3 amino acids: CASSLVGISYEQYF. Written as DNA, the CDR3 is TGTGCCAGCAGCTTAGTGGGGATCTCCTACGAGCAGTACTTC.

The genes are TRBV20-1 and TRBJ2-3; D is possibly TRBD1 (6 bases). V shed 5 bases and J shed 6 bases, with 12 bases lying between them. Per germline, CDR1 DFQATT and CDR2 SNEGSKA (reference sequence). There are 12 residues in the CDR3. CDR3 coding DNA: TGCAGTGCTGGGTCAGGGGAGGATACGCAGTATTTT. This encodes CSAGSGEDTQYF.

This clonotype was recorded many times. The chain combines TRBV6-4 with TRBJ2-3, with 8 bases aligning to TRBD1. With V trimmed by 4 bases and J by 2 bases, 5 bases remained unmatched. Germline V gene lookup returns CDR1 MRHNA and CDR2 SNTAGT. The CDR3 has 15 amino acids. In DNA form, the CDR3 reads TGTGCCAGCAGTGGTCAGGGGGCCCCCACAGATACGCAGTATTTT. The encoded protein is CASSGQGAPTDTQYF.

The chain employs TRBV12-5 and TRBJ2-5, with 10 nucleotides matching TRBD2. Germline trimming cut 3 bases from V and 2 bases from J; bases unmatched to any gene: 3. The length of the CDR3 is 15 residues. Per the germline V gene, CDR1 is LGHNT and CDR2 is FRNRAP. CDR3 in amino acids: CASGLTSGTQETQYF. CDR3 bases: TGTGCTAGTGGTTTAACTAGCGGGACGCAAGAGACCCAGTACTTC.

In nucleotides, the CDR3 is TGTGCCAGCAGCCTTTACACCGGGGAGCTGTTTTTT. Translating it yields CASSLYTGELFF. This chain uses TRBV14 with TRBJ2-2; D gene unclear. With 4 bases removed from V and 3 bases from J, the gap between germline ends came to 3 bases. Germline-derived CDR1 and CDR2 are SGHDN and FVKESK. CDR3 length: 12 residues.

This clonotype was observed a few times. For the CDR3, the DNA is TGTGCCAGCAGCTTAGAATCGCGGGTGGCCTACGAGCAGTACTTC. It is translated as CASSLESRVAYEQYF. This rearrangement joins TRBV7-6 to TRBJ2-7, with a tentative D call TRBD2 (5 bases). Trimming left V 1 base short and J 2 bases short, with 12 bases between. The CDR3 extends over 15 amino acids. The V gene's germline CDR1 is SGHVS and CDR2 FNYEAQ.

The chain recombines TRBV2 with TRBJ2-3; D not certain. This CDR3 contains 12 residues. With 6 bases removed from V and 4 bases from J, the gap between germline ends came to 8 bases. Germline V lookup: CDR1 SNHLY, CDR2 FYNNEI. CDR3 loop: CASRWLADTQYF. DNA for the CDR3: TGTGCCAGCAGGTGGTTGGCAGATACGCAGTATTTT.

The chain uses TRBV12-3 or TRBV12-4 and TRBJ2-2; D is uncertain. Trimming took 6 bases from V and 12 from J, leaving 14 bases between them. The CDR3 sequence is 12 residues long. The DNA for the CDR3 is TGTGCCAGCAGCCTAGATAGGGTGCAGCTGTTTTTT. This sequence encodes CASSLDRVQLFF.